The present T cell receptor beta chain was sequenced within a study of control samples from healthy donors and cancer patients. This clone was observed a handful of times. At one end the junction does not follow the germline gene, possibly because of a read error. Germline V gene lookup returns CDR1 SGHKS and CDR2 YYEKEE (reference sequence). The CDR3 length is 16 residues. Repertoires were generated with immunoSEQ multiplex PCR, while TCRdb's copy carries only in-frame clones and drops some. The table includes 95,000 to 150,000 clones, less than 90% detected once. The receptor was isolated from a man between 18 and 35 years old in good health. The genes are TRBV5-5 and TRBJ1-1; tentatively, D is TRBD1 (6 bases). Sequenced sample: blood. CDR3 in amino acids: CASRLGTGGRSTEAFF. As DNA, the CDR3 is TGTGCCAGCAGATTGGGTACCGGGGGCAGGAGCACTGAAGCTTTCTTT.